A single sample gave rise to the 21 T cell receptor beta chains below, sequenced in a study of cytomegalovirus exposure and HLA in healthy donors. It was with 60 Vbeta and 13 Jbeta primers that the PCR ran. This table comes from immunoSEQ multiplex PCR, and its TCRdb copy is limited to in-frame clones, with some not included. The sample lists 200,000 to 250,000 clones, over 75% occurring once. What was sequenced was PBMCs. These receptors originate from a man aged 18 to 29 in good health and CMV-seronegative.

V is TRBV6-4 and J is TRBJ2-3; D may be TRBD2 (5 bases). Trimming took 4 bases from V and 2 from J, leaving 7 bases between them. This CDR3 contains 13 residues. CDR1 MRHNA and CDR2 SNTAGT come from the germline V gene. CDR3 nucleotide sequence: TGTGCCAGCAGTGTCGGGGACACAGATACGCAGTATTTT. Encoded protein: CASSVGDTDTQYF.

CDR3 residues: CASMVGGGTEAFF. CDR3 bases: TGTGCCAGCATGGTTGGGGGAGGGACTGAAGCTTTCTTT. The chain carries TRBV2 and TRBJ1-1, with a weak D call TRBD1 (5 bases). The CDR3 consists of 13 residues. V was pared by 7 bases and J by 5 bases, with 14 bases between. Germline-derived CDR1 and CDR2 are SNHLY and FYNNEI.

The V gene is TRBV28, the J gene TRBJ2-7, with D possibly being TRBD2 (5 bases). V lost 4 bases, J lost 2 bases, and 15 bases lay in between. Germline loops: CDR1 MDHEN, CDR2 SYDVKM. CDR3 length: 15 amino acids. CDR3: CASSSMRAPTYEQYF. For the CDR3, the DNA is TGTGCCAGCAGTTCGATGCGGGCACCCACCTACGAGCAGTACTTC. Together with reference TRBV28 and TRBJ2-7, the CDR3 gives the full variable domain: DVKVTQSSRYLVKRTGEKVFLECVQDMDHENMFWYRQDPGLGLRLIYFSYDVKMKEKGDIPEGYSVSREKKERFSLILESASTNQTSMYLCASSSMRAPTYEQYFGPGTRLTVT.

The count of this clone is one. The V gene is TRBV5-4, the J gene TRBJ1-4; TRBD1 is a possible D gene (6 bases). This CDR3 has 15 residues. Per germline, CDR1 SGHNT and CDR2 YYREEE (reference sequence). V was shortened by 3 bases and J by 8 bases, with 17 bases between the two germline ends. The CDR3: CASSSRQAGPEKLFF. The CDR3, as DNA: TGTGCCAGCAGCTCTAGACAGGCCGGCCCAGAAAAACTGTTTTTT.

This clone has only a few counts. V gene TRBV6-5 combines with J gene TRBJ1-1; D remains unclear. This CDR3 region has 14 residues. Germline V lookup: CDR1 MNHEY, CDR2 SVGAGI. V shed 7 bases and J shed 0 bases, with 12 bases lying between them. In nucleotides, the CDR3 is TGTGCCAGCACCCTGGGAGTTATGAACACTGAAGCTTTCTTT. Translation gives CASTLGVMNTEAFF.

J is TRBJ2-7 and V is TRBV6-5; the match to TRBD1 covers 12 bases. The germline V gene has CDR1 MNHEY and CDR2 SVGAGI. This CDR3 comprises 15 residues. V gave up 5 bases and J gave up 5 bases; unmatched junction bases: 7. The CDR3 sequence is CASSTLGQGANEQYF. CDR3 nucleotides: TGTGCCAGCAGTACCTTGGGACAGGGGGCCAACGAGCAGTACTTC.

Only a few counts were recorded for this clone. The chain has TRBV4-3 and TRBJ2-3, with 7 positions matching TRBD2. The V gene's germline CDR1 is LGHNA and CDR2 YSLEER. V lost 0 bases and J lost 4; bases outside the gene matches: 10. This CDR3 comprises 17 residues. CDR3 region: CASSQDGSSGGADTQYF. CDR3 DNA sequence: TGCGCCAGCAGCCAAGATGGTTCTAGCGGTGGTGCAGATACGCAGTATTTT.

This clone was picked up a small number of times. The chain uses TRBV14 and TRBJ1-1; 10 bases fit TRBD1. Unmatched junction bases numbered 7, after V lost 3 bases and J lost 3 bases. The CDR3 length is 16 residues. Germline V gene lookup returns CDR1 SGHDN and CDR2 FVKESK. The CDR3 DNA is TGTGCCAGCAGCCACCGACAGGGGGCTTTAGACACTGAAGCTTTCTTT. It encodes CASSHRQGALDTEAFF.

This clone was detected a few times. The chain is built from TRBV7-8 and TRBJ2-7; unclear D gene. Trimming cost V 2 bases and J 2 bases, with 4 bases left between them. The CDR3 totals 12 residues. Germline CDR1 and CDR2: SGHVS and FQNEAQ. CDR3 in DNA: TGTGCCAGCAGCTTAAACACCTACGAGCAGTACTTC. It translates to CASSLNTYEQYF.

This clone appeared a single time. The chain carries TRBV9 and TRBJ2-2; TRBD2 agrees at 10 bases. The V segment lost 0 bases and the J segment 7 bases; nucleotides outside the gene matches: 9. This CDR3 contains 17 residues. Germline CDR1 reads SGDLS; CDR2 reads YYNGEE. Here the CDR3 reads CASSVGNSGGGSGELFF. The CDR3, as DNA: TGTGCCAGCAGCGTAGGGAACAGCGGGGGGGGAAGCGGGGAGCTGTTTTTT.

This clone has a handful of counts. The chain recombines TRBV7-2 with TRBJ1-6; tentative D call: TRBD1 (6 bases). V was clipped by 0 bases and J by 5 bases, with 8 bases between them. This CDR3 has 15 residues. Germline lookup yields CDR1 SGHTA and CDR2 FQGNSA. The CDR3 region has the DNA TGTGCCAGCAGCTTAGCGGGGGCGAATAATTCACCCCTCCACTTT. The encoded protein is CASSLAGANNSPLHF. Supplemented by reference TRBV7-2 and TRBJ1-6, the full variable domain reads GAGVSQSPSNKVTEKGKDVELRCDPISGHTALYWYRQSLGQGLEFLIYFQGNSAPDKSGLPSDRFSAERTGGSVSTLTIQRTQQEDSAVYLCASSLAGANNSPLHFGNGTRLTVT.

The chain links TRBV7-8 to TRBJ2-3; 8 bases map to TRBD1. Unmatched junction bases numbered 5, after V lost 4 bases and J lost 2 bases. CDR3 length equals 15 residues. Per germline, CDR1 SGHVS and CDR2 FQNEAQ. In DNA, the CDR3 is TGTGCCAGCAGCTGGACAGGGAGATTCACAGATACGCAGTATTTT. Its translation: CASSWTGRFTDTQYF.

The chain is built from TRBV19 and TRBJ2-6; weak D call: TRBD1 (5 bases). CDR1 is LNHDA, CDR2 SQIVND, per germline (reference sequence). Trimming took 2 bases from V and 0 from J, leaving 8 bases between them. The CDR3 runs 16 residues. The CDR3 loop is CASSIPQGSGANVLTF. CDR3 nucleotides: TGTGCCAGTAGTATACCCCAGGGCTCTGGGGCCAACGTCCTGACTTTC.

This clone was picked up one time. The rearrangement joins TRBV6-5 to TRBJ1-2; D perhaps matches TRBD1 (5 bases). Trimming took off 2 bases at V and 5 bases at J, with 18 bases between the two ends. The CDR3 contains 16 residues. Germline V lookup: CDR1 MNHEY, CDR2 SVGAGI. CDR3 DNA: TGTGCCAGCAGTTACGCAGGCGTGGGGGGATTTTATGGCTACACCTTC. Protein: CASSYAGVGGFYGYTF.

The CDR3 protein is CASSEASEAFF. In DNA form, the CDR3 reads TGTGCCAGCAGTGAGGCCAGTGAAGCTTTCTTT. The genes are TRBV6-1 and TRBJ1-1, with no clear D. The CDR3 consists of 11 residues. Trimming stripped 3 bases from V and 7 bases from J, with 6 bases between. Germline V gene sequence: CDR1 MNHNS, CDR2 SASEGT.

The rearrangement uses TRBV28 and TRBJ2-7, with 7 bases matching TRBD1. The ends lost 4 bases at V and 6 bases at J; junction bases unmatched: 9. Per the germline V gene, CDR1 is MDHEN and CDR2 is SYDVKM. The CDR3 has 14 residues. CDR3 region: CASSSQDRVPEQYF. CDR3 DNA sequence: TGTGCCAGCAGTTCTCAAGACAGGGTACCCGAGCAGTACTTC. Complete variable domain (other parts from reference TRBV28 and TRBJ2-7): DVKVTQSSRYLVKRTGEKVFLECVQDMDHENMFWYRQDPGLGLRLIYFSYDVKMKEKGDIPEGYSVSREKKERFSLILESASTNQTSMYLCASSSQDRVPEQYFGPGTRLTVT.

This clone was detected once. V gene TRBV2 combines with J gene TRBJ2-1; no reliable D call. CDR3 length equals 15 residues. Germline values: CDR1 SNHLY, CDR2 FYNNEI. With 3 bases removed from V and 8 bases from J, the gap between germline ends came to 17 bases. The CDR3 region has the DNA TGTGCCAGCAGTGATTTGGTCCATTCAGTGGATGAGCAGTTCTTC. It translates to CASSDLVHSVDEQFF.

This chain uses TRBV18 with TRBJ2-5; D perhaps matches TRBD2 (5 bases). CDR1 is KGHSH, CDR2 LQKENI, per germline. V shed 1 base and J shed 10 bases, with 10 bases lying between them. This CDR3 is 12 amino acids long. The CDR3 nucleotides are TGTGCCAGCTCACCACAACAAGAGGGCCAGTACTTC. Amino acids: CASSPQQEGQYF.

This clone was seen only a few times. The sample holds other DNA sequences that translate to the same CDR3. The gene calls are TRBV29-1 and TRBJ2-7, with 8 bases matching TRBD2. Trimming removed 5 bases from V and 5 bases from J; junction bases left unmatched: 8. Germline V gene sequence: CDR1 SQVTM, CDR2 ANQGSEA. This CDR3 comprises 13 residues. The CDR3, as DNA: TGCAGCGTTCCATCCCCGGGGGGGGACGAGCAGTACTTC. Amino acids: CSVPSPGGDEQYF.

This clone was counted between two and nine times. V usage is TRBV11-3 and J usage is TRBJ2-1, with a tentative D call TRBD2 (5 bases). The CDR3 totals 17 residues. Germline V gene lookup returns CDR1 SGHNT and CDR2 YENEEA. The V end was cut by 0 bases, the J end by 1 base, with 13 bases between. DNA of the CDR3: TGTGCCAGCAGCTTAGATGGCTCGAGGGCGTCCTACAATGAGCAGTTCTTC. Its translation: CASSLDGSRASYNEQFF.

The count of this clone is one. The rearrangement joins TRBV10-3 to TRBJ1-5, with 8 bases identical to TRBD1. J lost 6 bases, V lost 0 bases, and 1 base had no gene match. CDR3 size: 14 residues. Germline CDR1 and CDR2: ENHRY and SYGVKD. The CDR3 nucleotides are TGTGCCATCAGTGAGTCACAGGGGGGTCAGCCCCAGCATTTT. It yields the protein CAISESQGGQPQHF.